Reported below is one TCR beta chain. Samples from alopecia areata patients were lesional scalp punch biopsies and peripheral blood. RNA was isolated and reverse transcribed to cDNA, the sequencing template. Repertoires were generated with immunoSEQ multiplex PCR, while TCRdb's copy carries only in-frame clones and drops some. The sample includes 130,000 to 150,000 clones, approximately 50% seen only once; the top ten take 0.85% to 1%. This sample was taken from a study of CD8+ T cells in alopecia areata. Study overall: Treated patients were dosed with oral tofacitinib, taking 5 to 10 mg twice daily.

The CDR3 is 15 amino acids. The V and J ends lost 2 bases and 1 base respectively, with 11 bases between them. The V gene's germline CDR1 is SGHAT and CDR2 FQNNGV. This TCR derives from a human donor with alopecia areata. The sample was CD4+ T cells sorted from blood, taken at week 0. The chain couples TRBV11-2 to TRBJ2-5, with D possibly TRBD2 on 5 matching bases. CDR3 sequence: CASSLRADFQETQYF. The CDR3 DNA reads TGTGCCAGCAGCTTACGAGCGGACTTCCAAGAGACCCAGTACTTC.